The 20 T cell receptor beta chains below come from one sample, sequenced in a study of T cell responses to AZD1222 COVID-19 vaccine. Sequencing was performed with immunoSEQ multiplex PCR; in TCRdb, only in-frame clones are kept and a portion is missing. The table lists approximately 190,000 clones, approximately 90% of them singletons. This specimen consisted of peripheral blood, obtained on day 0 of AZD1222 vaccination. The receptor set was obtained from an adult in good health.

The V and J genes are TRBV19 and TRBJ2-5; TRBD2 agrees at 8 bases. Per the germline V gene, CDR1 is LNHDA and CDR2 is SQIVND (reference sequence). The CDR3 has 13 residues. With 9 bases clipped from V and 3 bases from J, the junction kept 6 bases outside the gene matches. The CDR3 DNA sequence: TGTGCCAGCCGACGGGGGGGGAAAGAGACCCAGTACTTC. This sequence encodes CASRRGGKETQYF.

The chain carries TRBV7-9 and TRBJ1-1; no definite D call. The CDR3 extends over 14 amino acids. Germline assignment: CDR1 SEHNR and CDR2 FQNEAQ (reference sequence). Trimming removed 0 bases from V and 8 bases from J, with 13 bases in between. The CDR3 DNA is TGTGCCAGCAGCTTAGCGTCTAGGGTTCCGGAAGCTTTCTTT. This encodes CASSLASRVPEAFF.

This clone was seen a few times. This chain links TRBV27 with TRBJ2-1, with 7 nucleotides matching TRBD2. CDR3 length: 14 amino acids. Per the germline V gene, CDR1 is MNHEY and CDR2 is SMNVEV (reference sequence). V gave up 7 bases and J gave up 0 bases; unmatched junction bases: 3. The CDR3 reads CASMGGSSYNEQFF. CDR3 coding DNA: TGTGCCAGCATGGGGGGGAGCTCCTACAATGAGCAGTTCTTC.

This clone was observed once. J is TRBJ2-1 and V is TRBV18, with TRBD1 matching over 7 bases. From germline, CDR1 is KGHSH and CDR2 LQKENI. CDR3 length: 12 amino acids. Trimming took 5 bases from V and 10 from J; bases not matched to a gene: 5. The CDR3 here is CASSKTGDEQFF. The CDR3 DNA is TGTGCCAGCTCAAAAACAGGGGACGAGCAGTTCTTC.

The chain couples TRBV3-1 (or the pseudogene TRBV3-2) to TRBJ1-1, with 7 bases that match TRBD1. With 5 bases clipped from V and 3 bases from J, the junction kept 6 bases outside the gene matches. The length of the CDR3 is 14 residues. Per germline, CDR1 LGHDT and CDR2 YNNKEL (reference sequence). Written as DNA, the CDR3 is TGTGCCAGCAGCTCCAGGGGGGGAGACACTGAAGCTTTCTTT. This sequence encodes CASSSRGGDTEAFF.

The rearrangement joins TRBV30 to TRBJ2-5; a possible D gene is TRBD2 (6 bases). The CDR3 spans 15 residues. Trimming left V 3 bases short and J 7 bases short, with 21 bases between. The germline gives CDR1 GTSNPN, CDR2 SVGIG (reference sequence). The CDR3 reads CAWSGRAKTEGTQYF. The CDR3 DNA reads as TGTGCCTGGAGCGGACGGGCGAAAACGGAGGGGACCCAGTACTTC.

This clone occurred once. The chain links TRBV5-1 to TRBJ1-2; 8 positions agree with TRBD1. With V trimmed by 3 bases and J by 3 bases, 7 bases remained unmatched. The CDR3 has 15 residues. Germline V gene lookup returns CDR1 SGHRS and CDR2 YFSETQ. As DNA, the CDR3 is TGCGCCAGCAGCTCCCTAGACAGGGGCCACTATGGCTACACCTTC. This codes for CASSSLDRGHYGYTF.

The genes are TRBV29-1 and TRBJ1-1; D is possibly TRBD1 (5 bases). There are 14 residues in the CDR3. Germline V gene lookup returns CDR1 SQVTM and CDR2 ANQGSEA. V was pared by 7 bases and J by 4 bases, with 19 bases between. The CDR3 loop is CSAGLGAVGTEAFF. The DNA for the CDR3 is TGCAGCGCCGGGCTTGGGGCGGTGGGCACTGAAGCTTTCTTT.

The CDR3 here is CASSEATSSYEQYF. The CDR3 coding sequence is TGTGCCAGCAGTGAAGCGACTAGCTCCTACGAGCAGTACTTC. The chain joins TRBV2 to TRBJ2-7, with a tentative D call TRBD2 (6 bases). CDR3 size: 14 residues. V dropped 0 bases and J dropped 0 bases, with 6 bases sitting between them. Per the germline V gene, CDR1 is SNHLY and CDR2 is FYNNEI.

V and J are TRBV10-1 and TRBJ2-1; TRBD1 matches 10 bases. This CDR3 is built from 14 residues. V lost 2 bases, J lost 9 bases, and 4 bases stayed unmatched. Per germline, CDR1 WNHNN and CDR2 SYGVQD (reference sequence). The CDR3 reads CASSEARTGGEQFF. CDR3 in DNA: TGCGCCAGCAGTGAGGCTAGGACAGGGGGTGAGCAGTTCTTC.

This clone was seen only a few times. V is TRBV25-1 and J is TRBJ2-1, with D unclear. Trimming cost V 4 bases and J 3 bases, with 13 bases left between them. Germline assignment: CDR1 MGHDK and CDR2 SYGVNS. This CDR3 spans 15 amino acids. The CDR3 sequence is CASSAGWGNYNEQFF. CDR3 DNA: TGTGCCAGCAGTGCTGGTTGGGGAAACTACAATGAGCAGTTCTTC.

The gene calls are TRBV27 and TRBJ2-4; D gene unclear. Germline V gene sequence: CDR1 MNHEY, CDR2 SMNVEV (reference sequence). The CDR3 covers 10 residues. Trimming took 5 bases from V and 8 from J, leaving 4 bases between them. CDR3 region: CASSRDIQYF. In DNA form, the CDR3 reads TGTGCCAGCAGTCGAGACATTCAGTACTTC.

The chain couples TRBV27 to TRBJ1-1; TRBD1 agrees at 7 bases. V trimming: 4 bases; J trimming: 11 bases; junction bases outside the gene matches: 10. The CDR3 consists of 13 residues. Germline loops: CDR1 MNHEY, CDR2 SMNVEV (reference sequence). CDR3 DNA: TGTGCCAGCAGTTCAGGGACAGACCTCCAGGCTTTCTTT. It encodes CASSSGTDLQAFF.

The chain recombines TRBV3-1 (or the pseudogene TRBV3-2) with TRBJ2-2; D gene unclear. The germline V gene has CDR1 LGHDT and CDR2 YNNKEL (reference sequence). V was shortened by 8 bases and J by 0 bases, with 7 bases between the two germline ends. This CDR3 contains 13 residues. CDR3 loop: CASQNANTGELFF. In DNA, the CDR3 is TGTGCCAGCCAGAACGCGAACACCGGGGAGCTGTTTTTT.

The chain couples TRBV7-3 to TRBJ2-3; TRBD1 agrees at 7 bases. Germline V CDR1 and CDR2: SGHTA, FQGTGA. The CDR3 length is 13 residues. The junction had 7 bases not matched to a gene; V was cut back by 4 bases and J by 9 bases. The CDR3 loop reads CASSSTGVGTQYF. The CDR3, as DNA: TGTGCCAGCAGCTCTACAGGGGTAGGCACGCAGTATTTT.

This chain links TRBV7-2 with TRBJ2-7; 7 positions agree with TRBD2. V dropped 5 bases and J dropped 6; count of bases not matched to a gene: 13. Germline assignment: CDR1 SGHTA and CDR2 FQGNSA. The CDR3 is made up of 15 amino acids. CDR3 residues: CASSGGPGRKGEQYF. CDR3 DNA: TGTGCCAGCAGCGGGGGACCCGGGAGGAAAGGCGAGCAGTACTTC.

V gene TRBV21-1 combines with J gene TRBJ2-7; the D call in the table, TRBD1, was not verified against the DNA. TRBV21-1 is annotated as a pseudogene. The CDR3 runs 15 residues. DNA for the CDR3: TGTGCCAGCAGCAAAATGAAACAGATAGTCTACGAGCAGTACTTC. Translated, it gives CASSKMKQIVYEQYF.

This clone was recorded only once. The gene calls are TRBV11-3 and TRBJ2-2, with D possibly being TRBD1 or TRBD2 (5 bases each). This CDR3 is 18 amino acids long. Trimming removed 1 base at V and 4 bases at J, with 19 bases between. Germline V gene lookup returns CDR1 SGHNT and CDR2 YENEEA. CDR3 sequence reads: CASSLGGYGTGGTGELFF. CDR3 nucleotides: TGTGCCAGCAGCTTAGGGGGTTACGGAACAGGAGGCACCGGGGAGCTGTTTTTT.

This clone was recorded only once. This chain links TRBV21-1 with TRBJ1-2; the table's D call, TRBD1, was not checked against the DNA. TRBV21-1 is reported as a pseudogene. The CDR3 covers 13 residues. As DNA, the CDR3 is TGTGCCAGCATCGGGGACAAACCACATGGCTACACCTTC. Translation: CASIGDKPHGYTF.

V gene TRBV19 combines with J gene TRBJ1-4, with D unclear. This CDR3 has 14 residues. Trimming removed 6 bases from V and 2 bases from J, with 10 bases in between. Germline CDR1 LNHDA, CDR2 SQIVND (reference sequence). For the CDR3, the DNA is TGTGCCAGTAGCCTGGGGAGCACTAATGAAAAACTGTTTTTT. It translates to CASSLGSTNEKLFF.